This paragraph reports one T cell receptor beta chain. This table comes from immunoSEQ multiplex PCR, and its TCRdb copy is limited to in-frame clones, with some not included. The sample holds about 250,000 clones; roughly 84% are singletons and the top ten take 9.5% to 15%. V was clipped by 0 bases and J by 2 bases; unmatched bases: 4. CDR3 length: 16 residues. Germline V lookup: CDR1 SGHVS, CDR2 FQNEAQ. The data derive from a study of cytomegalovirus exposure and HLA in healthy donors. The study drew the donors from its approximately 110-subject validation cohort, separate from the roughly 670-subject first cohort.

The rearrangement joins TRBV7-8 to TRBJ1-1; TRBD1 aligns across 9 bases. This clonotype was obtained from a man younger than 30 in good health and CMV-seropositive. Material: PBMCs. This chain's CDR3 is CASSLAEQGANTEAFF. CDR3 DNA: TGTGCCAGCAGCTTAGCAGAACAGGGGGCCAACACTGAAGCTTTCTTT.